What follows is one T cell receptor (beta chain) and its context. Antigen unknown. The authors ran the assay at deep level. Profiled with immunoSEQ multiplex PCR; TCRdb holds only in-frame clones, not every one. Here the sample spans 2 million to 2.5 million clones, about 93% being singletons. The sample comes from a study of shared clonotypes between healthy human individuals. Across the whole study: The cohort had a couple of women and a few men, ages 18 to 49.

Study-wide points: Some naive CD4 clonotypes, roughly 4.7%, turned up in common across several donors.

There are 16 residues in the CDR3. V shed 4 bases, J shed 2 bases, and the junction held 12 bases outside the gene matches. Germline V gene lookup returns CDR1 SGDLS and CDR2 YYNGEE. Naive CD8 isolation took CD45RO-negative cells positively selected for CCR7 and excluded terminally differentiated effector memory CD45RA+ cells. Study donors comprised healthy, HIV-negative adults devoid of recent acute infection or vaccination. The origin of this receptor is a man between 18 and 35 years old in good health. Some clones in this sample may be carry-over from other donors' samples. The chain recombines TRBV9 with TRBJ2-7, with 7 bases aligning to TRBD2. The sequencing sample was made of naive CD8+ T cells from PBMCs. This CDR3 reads CASSPWDSAGAYEQYF. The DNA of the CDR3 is TGTGCCAGCAGCCCCTGGGACTCGGCGGGGGCCTACGAGCAGTACTTC.